The sequence of this T cell receptor (beta chain) was determined in a study of T cell responses to AZD1222 COVID-19 vaccine. This CDR3 has 16 residues. V lost 1 base and J lost 0, with 7 bases in between. The germline CDR1 and CDR2 sequences are SGHTA and FQGNSA. This clone has more than one count but fewer than ten. Sequenced by immunoSEQ multiplex PCR; TCRdb stores in-frame clones only, minus some. This table holds 45,000 or so clones, around 90% found once. The gene calls are TRBV7-2 and TRBJ1-6; D is unresolved. Sequenced here: peripheral blood, sampled 28 days after the second AZD1222 dose. The sequence was obtained from an adult who received the AZD1222 COVID-19 vaccine. The CDR3 region is CASSLGVSSYNSPLHF. The CDR3 nucleotides are TGTGCCAGCAGCTTAGGGGTGAGCTCCTATAATTCACCCCTCCACTTT.